One sample yielded the 18 T cell receptor beta chains listed below, sequenced in a study of Graves' ophthalmopathy and Graves' hyperthyroidism. For repertoire sequencing, the TCR beta CDR3 regions were amplified from RNA transcripts. HTBI primers were employed in first-round RT-PCR, then a second-round multiplex PCR followed. Via MiXCR, TCRdb re-called the multiplex PCR reads, giving one row per CDR3 protein. The sample records approximately 700,000 distinct CDR3 sequences, more than 40% being singletons. Material: peripheral blood. The origin of the receptors is an adult man with Graves' ophthalmopathy.

The genes are TRBV5-1 and TRBJ2-7; unclear D gene. Trimming cost V 6 bases and J 0 bases, with 10 bases left between them. CDR1 and CDR2 from the germline V gene are SGHRS and YFSETQ. The CDR3 is 13 residues long. This CDR3 is CASKRAASYEQYF. Here the CDR3 DNA reads TGCGCCAGCAAGAGAGCCGCCTCCTACGAGCAGTACTTC.

The chain employs TRBV12-3 or TRBV12-4 and TRBJ1-1; 7 bases are shared with TRBD1. Losses at the gene ends were 0 bases for V and 12 bases for J; bases not matched to a gene: 7. CDR3 length equals 13 residues. As DNA, the CDR3 is TGTGCCAGCAGTTTAGCGCGAACAGGGGCGACTTTCTTT. This gives the protein CASSLARTGATFF.

This clonotype was observed many times. This chain joins TRBV19 and TRBJ2-2; D possibly corresponds to TRBD1 (6 bases). There are 14 residues in the CDR3. Germline CDR1 reads LNHDA; CDR2 reads SQIVND (reference sequence). The V end lost 6 bases, the J end lost 2 bases, and 10 bases lay between the germline ends. The CDR3 DNA reads TGTGCCAGTAGGGACAGACATAACACCGGGGAGCTGTTTTTT. Translated, it gives CASRDRHNTGELFF.

Comments on this clonotype: The junction departs from the called germline gene at one end, perhaps through a read error. The V and J genes are TRBV10-3 and TRBJ2-5; 15 nucleotides agree with TRBD2. In germline, CDR1 is ENHRY, CDR2 SYGVKD. The CDR3 length is 18 residues. As DNA, the CDR3 is TGTGCCAGCAGTCCAGGCAAAGGACTAGCGGGGGGGGGAGAGACCCAGTACTTC. Translated, it gives CASSPGKGLAGGGETQYF.

This clonotype was seen ten or more times. The rearrangement uses TRBV5-8 and TRBJ1-4; a possible D gene is TRBD1 (6 bases). Germline CDR1 reads SGHTS; CDR2 reads YDEGEE. The CDR3 is made up of 14 amino acids. Trimming removed 2 bases from V and 4 bases from J, with 9 bases in between. The CDR3 DNA is TGTGCCAGCAGCTTACAGGGAAATAATGAAAAACTGTTTTTT. Protein: CASSLQGNNEKLFF.

The chain couples TRBV5-8 to TRBJ1-4; TRBD1 aligns across 10 bases. Germline CDR1 SGHTS, CDR2 YDEGEE. Unmatched junction bases numbered 5, after V lost 3 bases and J lost 6 bases. The CDR3 totals 15 residues. The CDR3 DNA reads TGTGCCAGCAGCTCGGGGACAGGGGTGGATGAAAAACTGTTTTTT. Encoded protein: CASSSGTGVDEKLFF.

V and J are TRBV20-1 and TRBJ2-7; 9 bases line up with TRBD1. The length of the CDR3 is 14 residues. Germline trimming cut 3 bases from V and 3 bases from J; bases unmatched to any gene: 6. Germline CDR1 reads DFQATT; CDR2 reads SNEGSKA (reference sequence). This CDR3 reads CSASRQGEIYEQYF. DNA for the CDR3: TGCAGTGCTAGCCGACAGGGGGAAATCTACGAGCAGTACTTC.

The gene calls are TRBV29-1 and TRBJ1-1; D is perhaps TRBD1 (5 bases). The CDR3 extends over 14 amino acids. The germline V gene has CDR1 SQVTM and CDR2 ANQGSEA. Trimming shortened V by 1 base and J by 0 bases, and 9 bases separated the two germline ends. The CDR3 nucleotides read TGCAGCGTTGAAGCCCGACAGCTGAACACTGAAGCTTTCTTT. Amino acids: CSVEARQLNTEAFF.

The V and J genes are TRBV4-3 and TRBJ2-5; D not resolved. Germline CDR1 and CDR2: LGHNA and YSLEER. V was cut by 0 bases and J by 0 bases, with 23 bases left in between. This CDR3 contains 20 residues. The CDR3: CASSQETLDPSMGYQETQYF. The CDR3 DNA reads TGCGCCAGCAGCCAAGAGACATTGGACCCCTCAATGGGGTACCAAGAGACCCAGTACTTC.

This clonotype was detected many times. The chain uses TRBV4-1 and TRBJ2-7; TRBD1 might be the D (6 bases). V was shortened by 4 bases and J by 4 bases, with 17 bases between the two germline ends. The CDR3 loop spans 15 amino acids. The germline gives CDR1 MGHRA, CDR2 YSYEKL. The CDR3 nucleotides read TGCGCCAGCAGCCGACTCACAGGGAACGCGTACGAGCAGTACTTC. Amino acids: CASSRLTGNAYEQYF.

A remark on this clonotype: A read error is likely, as this CDR3 ends without the conserved phenylalanine or tryptophan. The V call is TRBV14, the J call TRBJ2-5, with D hard to call. Germline CDR1 is SGHDN and CDR2 is FVKESK. CDR3 length equals 17 residues. Deletions cut 0 bases from V and 2 bases from J, with 16 bases between. CDR3 in DNA: TGTGCCAGCAGCCAAGATCATCGTAGGCGGACGCAAGAGACCCAGTACGTC. This encodes CASSQDHRRRTQETQYV.

The rearrangement joins TRBV19 to TRBJ1-2; a weak D match, TRBD1 (5 bases). This CDR3 has 12 residues. V dropped 9 bases and J dropped 8 bases, with 16 bases sitting between them. The germline V gene encodes CDR1 LNHDA and CDR2 SQIVND (reference sequence). This chain's CDR3 is CASIGTPGGYTF. The CDR3 DNA reads TGTGCCAGCATTGGGACCCCGGGAGGCTACACCTTC.

CDR3 sequence: CSAHPLGLTDAEQYF. CDR3 coding DNA: TGCAGTGCTCACCCCCTGGGATTAACAGACGCCGAGCAGTACTTC. The V call is TRBV20-1, the J call TRBJ2-7, with D unresolved. The CDR3 loop spans 15 amino acids. Germline V gene lookup returns CDR1 DFQATT and CDR2 SNEGSKA (reference sequence). Trimming took off 5 bases at V and 6 bases at J, with 23 bases between the two ends.

This clonotype was found a few times. CDR3 bases: TGTGCCAGCAGCTCACCGGGGACAGGAAATACACACGAGCAGTACTTC. Its translation is CASSSPGTGNTHEQYF. This chain connects TRBV5-6 to TRBJ2-7, with TRBD1 matching 8 bases. Germline CDR1 SGHDT, CDR2 YYEEEE. J was trimmed by 5 bases and V by 3 bases; bases with no gene match: 13. CDR3 length: 16 residues.

The chain employs TRBV7-8 and TRBJ1-1, with TRBD1 as a possible D gene (5 bases). This CDR3 region has 12 residues. With 5 bases removed from V and 7 bases from J, the gap between germline ends came to 11 bases. The germline V gene has CDR1 SGHVS and CDR2 FQNEAQ. The CDR3 coding sequence is TGTGCCAGCAGCCCCGGGACTCTTGAAGCTTTCTTT. This codes for CASSPGTLEAFF. Based on the CDR3 plus reference TRBV7-8 and TRBJ1-1, the full variable domain is GAGVSQSPRYKVAKRGQDVALRCDPISGHVSLFWYQQALGQGPEFLTYFQNEAQLDKSGLPSDRFFAERPEGSVSTLKIQRTQQEDSAVYLCASSPGTLEAFFGQGTRLTVV.

This chain links TRBV2 with TRBJ1-2, with 10 bases lining up with TRBD1. The length of the CDR3 is 14 residues. Germline loops: CDR1 SNHLY, CDR2 FYNNEI. The trim removed 6 bases at V and 8 bases at J, leaving 9 bases unmatched. The DNA for the CDR3 is TGTGCCAGCAGCTTACGGACAGGGGGAACGGGCTACACCTTC. It codes for CASSLRTGGTGYTF.

The chain couples TRBV19 to TRBJ2-7; D could derive from TRBD1 or TRBD2 (7 bases each). This CDR3 comprises 15 residues. With 8 bases removed from V and 0 bases from J, the gap between germline ends came to 17 bases. CDR1 LNHDA and CDR2 SQIVND come from the germline V gene (reference sequence). In DNA, the CDR3 is TGTGCCAGTGGACTAGGGGACAGCCCCTCCTACGAGCAGTACTTC. This codes for CASGLGDSPSYEQYF.

This clonotype was seen more than once but under ten times. CDR3 amino acids: CASSQGEGSSYEQYF. The CDR3 bases are TGTGCCAGCAGCCAAGGCGAGGGGAGCTCCTACGAGCAGTACTTC. This sequence joins TRBV11-2 and TRBJ2-7, with D possibly called TRBD1 or TRBD2 (5 bases each). V was shortened by 5 bases and J by 0 bases, with 14 bases between the two germline ends. Germline V gene data show CDR1 as SGHAT and CDR2 as FQNNGV. The CDR3 totals 15 residues.